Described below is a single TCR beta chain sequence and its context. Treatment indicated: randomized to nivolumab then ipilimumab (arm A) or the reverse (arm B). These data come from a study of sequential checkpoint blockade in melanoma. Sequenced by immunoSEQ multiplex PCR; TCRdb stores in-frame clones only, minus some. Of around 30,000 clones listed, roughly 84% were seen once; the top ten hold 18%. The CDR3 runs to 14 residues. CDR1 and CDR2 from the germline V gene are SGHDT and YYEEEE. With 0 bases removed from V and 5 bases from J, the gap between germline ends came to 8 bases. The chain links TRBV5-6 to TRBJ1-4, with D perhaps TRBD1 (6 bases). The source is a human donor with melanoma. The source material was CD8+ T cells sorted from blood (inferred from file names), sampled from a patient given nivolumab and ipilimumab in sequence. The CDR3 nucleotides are TGTGCCAGCAGCTTGGGGGACACGAATGAAAAACTGTTTTTT. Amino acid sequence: CASSLGDTNEKLFF.